These T cell receptor beta chains were read from a single sample in a study of shared clonotypes between healthy human individuals. Assay used: immunoSEQ multiplex PCR; TCRdb lists only in-frame clones, some missing. The data show 2 million to 3 million clones, with roughly 92% seen just once and around 0.15% held by the top ten. The material sequenced was naive CD4+ T cells sorted from blood. The receptors come from a man between 18 and 35 years old in good health. Both conserved end residues are part of each CDR3. A D gene is named only where the DNA matches it firmly. Clone size is stated in some rows and not others, as once, few, many or a class when expanded.

V: TRBV29-1
size: .
J: TRBJ2-7
D: .
DNA: TGCAGCGTGGGACCTCGGGGCCATTCCTACGAGCAGTACTTC
CDR3: CSVGPRGHSYEQYF

V: TRBV2
size: .
J: TRBJ1-2
D: .
DNA: TGTGCCAGCAGTGCAGTTGTTCAAAACTATGGCTACACCTTC
CDR3: CASSAVVQNYGYTF

V: TRBV5-1
size: .
J: TRBJ1-1
D: .
DNA: TGCGCCAGCAGCATGGACAGGAACACTGAAGCTTTCTTT
CDR3: CASSMDRNTEAFF

V: TRBV5-4
size: .
J: TRBJ1-5
D: TRBD1
DNA: TGTGCCAGCAGCATGGACAGGGGTAATCAGCCCCAGCATTTT
CDR3: CASSMDRGNQPQHF

V: TRBV5-4
size: .
J: TRBJ1-3
D: .
DNA: TGTGCCAGCAGCTTGGGGGATGATCGAAACACCATATATTTT
CDR3: CASSLGDDRNTIYF

V: TRBV14
size: .
J: TRBJ2-3
D: TRBD2
DNA: TGTGCCAGCAGCCAAGGAGGGAGCCCTTGGACTAGAGTGGATACGCAGTATTTT
CDR3: CASSQGGSPWTRVDTQYF

V: TRBV7-2
size: .
J: TRBJ1-3
D: .
DNA: TGTGCCAGCAGCTTAGTGGGGACTGGAAACACCATATATTTT
CDR3: CASSLVGTGNTIYF

V: TRBV6-6
size: .
J: TRBJ1-1
D: TRBD1
DNA: TGTGCCAGCAGTTGGGGACAGGGCACTGAAGCTTTCTTT
CDR3: CASSWGQGTEAFF

V: TRBV5-1
size: .
J: TRBJ2-6
D: .
DNA: TGCGCCAGCAGCTTGGTATTGTCCGGGGCCAACGTCCTGACTTTC
CDR3: CASSLVLSGANVLTF

V: TRBV19
size: .
J: TRBJ1-1
D: .
DNA: TGTGCCAGTAGTATAGATGGGGGGGTAGGGCTCGACACTGAAGCTTTCTTT
CDR3: CASSIDGGVGLDTEAFF

V: TRBV6-1
size: .
J: TRBJ1-5
D: .
DNA: TGTGCCAGCATTGGGAGGTTCCCTAGCAATCAGCCCCAGCATTTT
CDR3: CASIGRFPSNQPQHF

V: TRBV6-6
size: few
J: TRBJ1-2
D: TRBD1
DNA: TGTGCCAGCAGGGGGACAGCGACCTATGGCTACACCTTC
CDR3: CASRGTATYGYTF

V: TRBV7-2
size: .
J: TRBJ2-3
D: .
DNA: TGTGCCAGCAGCTTAGTAGGGTTCGAGACTAACACAGATACGCAGTATTTT
CDR3: CASSLVGFETNTDTQYF

V: TRBV11-3
size: once
J: TRBJ2-5
D: .
DNA: TGTGCCAGCAGCTCGACAGGGCAAGCGGGGACCCAGTACTTC
CDR3: CASSSTGQAGTQYF

V: TRBV7-2
size: .
J: TRBJ2-1
D: TRBD1
DNA: TGTGCCAGCAGCGTACCAGGGGGCCCCTACAATGAGCAGTTCTTC
CDR3: CASSVPGGPYNEQFF

V: TRBV9
size: .
J: TRBJ1-4
D: .
DNA: TGTGCCAGCAGCGCAGGGGACCGGCGGACTAATGAAAAACTGTTTTTT
CDR3: CASSAGDRRTNEKLFF

V: TRBV6-6
size: once
J: TRBJ1-5
D: .
DNA: TGTGCCAGCAGTTCCTCTCAGCCCCAGCATTTT
CDR3: CASSSSQPQHF

V: TRBV11-2
size: .
J: TRBJ2-7
D: .
DNA: TGTGCCAGCAGCTTAACCGGCGGCCCCTACGAGCAGTACTTC
CDR3: CASSLTGGPYEQYF

V: TRBV2
size: .
J: TRBJ2-5
D: .
DNA: TGTGCCAGCAGGGGGGGGCCACTTTCGGTTGGGTACTTC
CDR3: CASRGGPLSVGYF

V: TRBV4-2
size: .
J: TRBJ2-2
D: TRBD2
DNA: TGTGCCAGCAGCCAAGAGGGGGACTACTTTGAGGGCGCCGGGGAGCTGTTTTTT
CDR3: CASSQEGDYFEGAGELFF

V: TRBV7-9
size: once
J: TRBJ2-7
D: .
DNA: TGTGCCAGCAGCTTCGAGGGGCGGATCAACGAGCAGTACTTC
CDR3: CASSFEGRINEQYF

V: TRBV7-6
size: .
J: TRBJ2-5
D: TRBD1
DNA: TGTGCCAGCAGCTCCCGGGACAGGTTTCGGGAGACCCAGTACTTC
CDR3: CASSSRDRFRETQYF

V: TRBV27
size: .
J: TRBJ2-1
D: TRBD2
DNA: TGTGCCAGCAGTTTATCGATGGCGGCTAGCGGGGGGTACGAGCAGTTCTTC
CDR3: CASSLSMAASGGYEQFF

V: TRBV28
size: .
J: TRBJ1-2
D: .
DNA: TGTGCCAGCAGCCCTCCCTCGGCCGCTCCGGGTGGCTACACCTTC
CDR3: CASSPPSAAPGGYTF

V: TRBV29-1
size: .
J: TRBJ2-7
D: .
DNA: TGCAGCGTTGACCACCCGGACCCCTACGAGCAGTACTTC
CDR3: CSVDHPDPYEQYF

V: TRBV18
size: .
J: TRBJ2-3
D: TRBD2
DNA: TGTGCCAGCTCACGGACTAGCGGGAACTCAGATACGCAGTATTTT
CDR3: CASSRTSGNSDTQYF

V: TRBV2
size: .
J: TRBJ2-3
D: TRBD1
DNA: TGTGCCAGCAAGCGCGGGCAGGGGGCAGATACGCAGTATTTT
CDR3: CASKRGQGADTQYF

V: TRBV19
size: .
J: TRBJ2-1
D: TRBD2
DNA: TGTGCCAGTAGTATAGGGGGTCTAGCGGGATCTTACAATGAGCAGTTCTTC
CDR3: CASSIGGLAGSYNEQFF

V: TRBV4-1
size: .
J: TRBJ1-5
D: .
DNA: TGCGCCAGCAGCCAAGAAACTGATGTAAGGCCCCAGCATTTT
CDR3: CASSQETDVRPQHF

V: TRBV5-1
size: .
J: TRBJ2-7
D: .
DNA: TGCGCCAGCAGCTCCCTTCTTGCGGGGACCGGGGGTGAGCAGTACTTC
CDR3: CASSSLLAGTGGEQYF

V: TRBV27
size: .
J: TRBJ1-2
D: TRBD1
DNA: TGTGCCAGCAGGGGGGACGACAGGGGAATCTATGGCTACACCTTC
CDR3: CASRGDDRGIYGYTF

V: TRBV28
size: .
J: TRBJ2-7
D: TRBD1
DNA: TGTGCCAGCAGTGGAGCCGGGACAGGGATCTACGAGCAGTACTTC
CDR3: CASSGAGTGIYEQYF

V: TRBV5-1
size: .
J: TRBJ1-6
D: TRBD1
DNA: TGCGCCAGCAGCTCAGGGGGACAGGGTAATTCACCCCTCCACTTT
CDR3: CASSSGGQGNSPLHF

V: TRBV6-1
size: .
J: TRBJ2-5
D: TRBD1
DNA: TGTGCCGGTCAACAGGGGGAGACCCAGTACTTC
CDR3: CAGQQGETQYF

V: TRBV30
size: .
J: TRBJ1-2
D: .
DNA: TGTGCCTGGACCCTTACAGGGCTCGGCGGCTACACCTTC
CDR3: CAWTLTGLGGYTF

V: TRBV19
size: .
J: TRBJ1-3
D: .
DNA: TGTGCCAGTACCATGATTGGTCAAGGGACGGGTCGCTCTGGAAACACCATATATTTT
CDR3: CASTMIGQGTGRSGNTIYF

V: TRBV29-1
size: .
J: TRBJ2-5
D: TRBD1
DNA: TGCAGCGCCGCAGGGGGCGCGGGAGAGACCCAGTACTTC
CDR3: CSAAGGAGETQYF

V: TRBV19
size: .
J: TRBJ2-1
D: .
DNA: TGTGCCAGTAGTAAGGGCCGGAATGAGCAGTTCTTC
CDR3: CASSKGRNEQFF

V: TRBV2
size: once
J: TRBJ1-2
D: .
DNA: TGTGCCAGCAGCGGGGAGGCATTTTCCGGCTACACCTTC
CDR3: CASSGEAFSGYTF

V: TRBV6-6
size: once
J: TRBJ1-1
D: TRBD1
DNA: TGTGCCAGCAGCCGTGGGACAGGCAGAAACACTGAAGCTTTCTTT
CDR3: CASSRGTGRNTEAFF

V: TRBV15
size: .
J: TRBJ1-2
D: .
DNA: TGTGCCACCAGCAGAGATTTTGCACAGCAGTATGGCTACACCTTC
CDR3: CATSRDFAQQYGYTF

V: TRBV29-1
size: .
J: TRBJ1-4
D: .
DNA: TGCAGCGCGGGAGACACTAATGAAAAACTGTTTTTT
CDR3: CSAGDTNEKLFF

V: TRBV6-6
size: .
J: TRBJ1-2
D: .
DNA: TGTGCCAGCAGTTCTCCGGGACAACGTGGCTACACCTTC
CDR3: CASSSPGQRGYTF

V: TRBV2
size: .
J: TRBJ2-1
D: TRBD1
DNA: TGTGCCAGCAGTGAGCACAGGGGCTACAATGAGCAGTTCTTC
CDR3: CASSEHRGYNEQFF

V: TRBV9
size: .
J: TRBJ2-3
D: .
DNA: TGTGCCAGCAGCGTAGCTCGGGGGAGCACAGATACGCAGTATTTT
CDR3: CASSVARGSTDTQYF